These 15 T cell receptor beta chains share one sample of origin, sequenced in a study of blood T cell repertoires in COVID-19. TCRdb's table, derived via immunoSEQ multiplex PCR, lists solely in-frame clones and lacks some. Among 200,000 to 250,000 clones listed, approximately 90% were seen once. Source material: peripheral blood. These receptors came from a man aged 30-40 years with COVID-19, enrolled during active disease.

The J gene is TRBJ1-5, the V gene TRBV29-1, with 10 nucleotides matching TRBD1. Trimming took 6 bases from V and 1 from J; bases not matched to a gene: 9. Germline CDR1 reads SQVTM; CDR2 reads ANQGSEA. CDR3 length: 16 amino acids. Here the CDR3 reads CSVILGTGVSNQPQHF. The CDR3 DNA reads as TGCAGCGTGATACTTGGGACAGGGGTGAGCAATCAGCCCCAGCATTTT.

This chain connects TRBV6-5 to TRBJ2-7; D is unresolved. Deletions cut 0 bases from V and 5 bases from J, with 8 bases between. This CDR3 spans 13 amino acids. CDR1 and CDR2 from the germline V gene are MNHEY and SVGAGI. In DNA, the CDR3 is TGTGCCAGCAGTTACTCGTATAATCACGAGCAGTACTTC. Its translation: CASSYSYNHEQYF.

This sequence joins TRBV2 and TRBJ2-7; TRBD1 is a possible D gene (6 bases). The germline CDR1 and CDR2 sequences are SNHLY and FYNNEI. V lost 3 bases to trimming and J lost 4 bases, with 25 bases between them. The length of the CDR3 is 18 residues. This chain's CDR3 is CASSEREWDTRPGYEQYF. CDR3 nucleotides: TGTGCCAGCAGTGAGAGAGAGTGGGACACCCGGCCGGGTTACGAGCAGTACTTC. The variable domain in full, with the rest retrieved from reference TRBV2 and TRBJ2-7, is EPEVTQTPSHQVTQMGQEVILRCVPISNHLYFYWYRQILGQKVEFLVSFYNNEISEKSEIFDDQFSVERPDGSNFTLKIRSTKLEDSAMYFCASSEREWDTRPGYEQYFGPGTRLTVT.

The chain employs TRBV27 and TRBJ2-2; D call uncertain. The CDR3 contains 13 residues. The V gene's germline CDR1 is MNHEY and CDR2 SMNVEV (reference sequence). V was trimmed by 8 bases and J by 3 bases, leaving 10 bases between them. CDR3 sequence: CASARQYTGELFF. Written as DNA, the CDR3 is TGTGCCAGCGCGAGGCAGTACACCGGGGAGCTGTTTTTT.

The chain combines TRBV7-9 with TRBJ1-5, with a weak D call TRBD1 (6 bases). CDR3 size: 14 residues. Germline lookup yields CDR1 SEHNR and CDR2 FQNEAQ (reference sequence). V dropped 3 bases and J dropped 6 bases, with 12 bases sitting between them. CDR3 sequence reads: CASSFRGGGQPQHF. For the CDR3, the DNA is TGTGCCAGCAGCTTCAGGGGCGGTGGTCAGCCCCAGCATTTT. The full variable domain, in which reference TRBV7-9 and TRBJ1-5 provide the parts outside the CDR3, is DTGVSQNPRHKITKRGQNVTFRCDPISEHNRLYWYRQTLGQGPEFLTYFQNEAQLEKSRLLSDRFSAERPKGSFSTLEIQRTEQGDSAMYLCASSFRGGGQPQHFGDGTRLSIL.

The chain combines TRBV19 with TRBJ2-2; 10 bases are a match to TRBD1. J was trimmed by 6 bases and V by 1 base; bases with no gene match: 2. The CDR3 covers 15 residues. Germline V CDR1 and CDR2: LNHDA, SQIVND (reference sequence). CDR3 sequence: CASSIGDRGPGELFF. CDR3 coding DNA: TGTGCCAGTAGTATAGGCGACAGGGGGCCCGGGGAGCTGTTTTTT.

V is TRBV27 and J is TRBJ2-7; D remains unclear. CDR3 length: 19 residues. From germline, CDR1 is MNHEY and CDR2 SMNVEV (reference sequence). V lost 3 bases and J 1 base, leaving 25 bases between the germline ends. This CDR3 reads CASSFSPLGIPAKSYEQYF. The CDR3 DNA reads as TGTGCCAGCAGTTTCTCACCCCTAGGAATCCCAGCGAAGTCCTACGAGCAGTACTTC.

The chain employs TRBV11-1 and TRBJ1-1; no reliable D call. This CDR3 comprises 14 residues. Trimming stripped 3 bases from V and 4 bases from J, with 12 bases between. Germline V lookup: CDR1 SGHAT, CDR2 FQDESV (reference sequence). DNA for the CDR3: TGTGCCAGCAGCTTGGGCGGGGAATCCACTGAAGCTTTCTTT. Its translation: CASSLGGESTEAFF. The full variable domain, in which reference TRBV11-1 and TRBJ1-1 provide the parts outside the CDR3, is EAEVAQSPRYKITEKSQAVAFWCDPISGHATLYWYRQILGQGPELLVQFQDESVVDDSQLPKDRFSAERLKGVDSTLKIQPAELGDSAMYLCASSLGGESTEAFFGQGTRLTVV.

The CDR3: CAISQGLQPQHF. CDR3 DNA: TGTGCCATCTCACAGGGTCTTCAGCCCCAGCATTTT. The gene calls are TRBV19 and TRBJ1-5; possible D gene TRBD1, 6 bases. Germline V gene lookup returns CDR1 LNHDA and CDR2 SQIVND (reference sequence). The ends were cut back, 10 bases at V and 6 bases at J, with 13 bases in the middle. The CDR3 has 12 residues.

This clone occurred once. This chain uses TRBV7-2 with TRBJ1-2, with 10 bases that match TRBD1. The CDR3 totals 16 residues. Germline CDR1 is SGHTA and CDR2 is FQGNSA. V shed 1 base, J shed 1 base, and the junction held 3 bases outside the gene matches. Here the CDR3 reads CASSLVGQGGNYGYTF. CDR3 sequence (DNA): TGTGCCAGCAGCTTAGTTGGACAGGGGGGTAACTATGGCTACACCTTC.

The chain employs TRBV7-2 and TRBJ2-7; TRBD1 matches 7 bases. The CDR3 has 15 amino acids. The germline V gene has CDR1 SGHTA and CDR2 FQGNSA. The V segment lost 5 bases and the J segment 7 bases; nucleotides outside the gene matches: 14. The DNA of the CDR3 is TGTGCCAGCAGCCCTGGACAGGTCCAAAGTTTAGAGCAGTACTTC. Protein product: CASSPGQVQSLEQYF. The complete variable domain, with remaining parts taken from reference TRBV7-2 and TRBJ2-7, reads GAGVSQSPSNKVTEKGKDVELRCDPISGHTALYWYRQSLGQGLEFLIYFQGNSAPDKSGLPSDRFSAERTGGSVSTLTIQRTQQEDSAVYLCASSPGQVQSLEQYFGPGTRLTVT.

This chain joins TRBV7-3 and TRBJ2-3; D is uncertain. CDR1 and CDR2 from the germline V gene are SGHTA and FQGTGA. V shed 0 bases and J shed 5 bases, with 9 bases lying between them. This CDR3 has 14 amino acids. The chain's CDR3 is CASSLTASVDTQYF. CDR3 coding DNA: TGTGCCAGCAGCTTAACTGCTAGTGTAGATACGCAGTATTTT.

This clone has a single count. The chain carries TRBV19 and TRBJ2-7, with a weak D call TRBD1 (5 bases). Germline assignment: CDR1 LNHDA and CDR2 SQIVND (reference sequence). Trimming shortened V by 3 bases and J by 0 bases, and 6 bases separated the two germline ends. The CDR3 sequence is 13 residues long. This CDR3 is CASSIDSSYEQYF. The CDR3 bases are TGTGCCAGTAGTATTGACAGCTCCTACGAGCAGTACTTC.

This chain joins TRBV7-3 and TRBJ2-1, with unresolved D. Per germline, CDR1 SGHTA and CDR2 FQGTGA. V lost 3 bases and J 0 bases, leaving 9 bases between the germline ends. The CDR3 consists of 15 residues. The CDR3 nucleotides are TGTGCCAGCAGCTTCGACCGGAGCTCCTACAATGAGCAGTTCTTC. Translation: CASSFDRSSYNEQFF.

V gene TRBV7-3 combines with J gene TRBJ2-2, with TRBD1 matching over 10 bases. Unmatched junction bases numbered 2, after V lost 3 bases and J lost 4 bases. The CDR3 is 15 residues long. Germline values: CDR1 SGHTA, CDR2 FQGTGA. CDR3 sequence (DNA): TGTGCCAGCAGCTTGCGGACAGGGGGCACCGGGGAGCTGTTTTTT. Its translation is CASSLRTGGTGELFF. Full variable domain (outside the CDR3, taken from reference TRBV7-3 and TRBJ2-2): GAGVSQTPSNKVTEKGKYVELRCDPISGHTALYWYRQSLGQGPEFLIYFQGTGAADDSGLPNDRFFAVRPEGSVSTLKIQRTERGDSAVYLCASSLRTGGTGELFFGEGSRLTVL.